Described below is a single TCR beta chain sequence and its context. In the authors' workflow: Reference gene primer amplification yielded estimated nucleated cell counts. TCRdb's table, derived via immunoSEQ multiplex PCR, lists solely in-frame clones and lacks some. V and J calls and clone size come straight from that table; D and trimming were deduced from the DNA. Here the sample spans around 110,000 clones, less than 90% being singletons. This specimen comes from a study of blood T cell repertoires in COVID-19. Background on the study: Samples representing acute and convalescent COVID-19 were sourced from the United States, Italy and Spain. PBMCs, B-cell-depleted T cells, or T cells were the source of the cDNA or gDNA that made up the material.

The sequence was obtained from a man under 40 with acute or convalescent COVID-19. Sample: peripheral blood.

The CDR3 is CASSSRDGVNQPQHF. The CDR3 coding sequence is TGTGCCAGCAGTTCCAGGGATGGGGTCAATCAGCCCCAGCATTTT. The chain has TRBV28 and TRBJ1-5; maybe TRBD1 (5 bases). The CDR3 runs to 15 residues. Trimming removed 4 bases at V and 3 bases at J, with 13 bases between. Germline CDR1 and CDR2: MDHEN and SYDVKM.